The 32 T cell receptor beta chains reported below all come from one sample, sequenced in a study of blood T cell repertoires in COVID-19. This table comes from immunoSEQ multiplex PCR, and its TCRdb copy is limited to in-frame clones, with some not included. Of 350,000 to 450,000 clones in the sample, about 89% were seen once. Sequenced input: peripheral blood. The receptors were sampled from an older woman with COVID-19, enrolled during active disease.

V is TRBV7-3 and J is TRBJ2-5, with D unclear. The CDR3 totals 14 residues. V dropped 2 bases and J dropped 4 bases, with 11 bases sitting between them. The V gene's germline CDR1 is SGHTA and CDR2 FQGTGA. CDR3 sequence (DNA): TGTGCCAGCAGCTTAGAGCCTTTCGGAGAGACCCAGTACTTC. Translated: CASSLEPFGETQYF.

The CDR3 protein is CASSQAGQGSYNEQFF. The CDR3 DNA follows: TGCGCCAGCAGCCAAGCGGGACAGGGGTCCTACAATGAGCAGTTCTTC. The chain is built from TRBV4-1 and TRBJ2-1; 10 bases line up with TRBD1. CDR1 and CDR2 (germline): MGHRA, YSYEKL. CDR3 size: 16 residues. V lost 1 base and J lost 1; bases outside the gene matches: 1.

This clone was seen once. V and J are TRBV18 and TRBJ1-5, with D possibly TRBD1 on 6 matching bases. Trimming removed 6 bases from V and 3 bases from J, with 18 bases in between. Looked up from germline, CDR1 is KGHSH and CDR2 is LQKENI. This CDR3 spans 16 amino acids. The CDR3 DNA reads as TGTGCCAGCTCCTTACAGGGAGCAAGAAACAATCAGCCCCAGCATTTT. Amino acid sequence: CASSLQGARNNQPQHF.

A few counts support this clone. The gene calls are TRBV2 and TRBJ2-1, with 12 bases identical to TRBD2. In germline, CDR1 is SNHLY, CDR2 FYNNEI. The V and J ends lost 11 bases and 7 bases, in that order; junction bases with no gene match: 9. The CDR3 spans 14 residues. The CDR3 loop reads CAGLAGPSGNEQFF. The CDR3 coding sequence is TGTGCCGGACTAGCGGGGCCCTCGGGGAATGAGCAGTTCTTC. Full variable domain (rest looked up from reference TRBV2 and TRBJ2-1): EPEVTQTPSHQVTQMGQEVILRCVPISNHLYFYWYRQILGQKVEFLVSFYNNEISEKSEIFDDQFSVERPDGSNFTLKIRSTKLEDSAMYFCAGLAGPSGNEQFFGPGTRLTVL.

The genes are TRBV6-5 and TRBJ1-5; possible D gene TRBD1, 6 bases. The CDR3 contains 14 residues. CDR1 and CDR2 from the germline V gene are MNHEY and SVGAGI. Trimming removed 6 bases from V and 4 bases from J, with 13 bases in between. CDR3 sequence reads: CASSPQGQNQPQHF. The CDR3 nucleotides read TGTGCCAGCAGCCCCCAGGGGCAAAATCAGCCCCAGCATTTT.

This chain connects TRBV11-1 to TRBJ1-4; D is undetermined. Per germline, CDR1 SGHAT and CDR2 FQDESV (reference sequence). CDR3 size: 14 residues. V was trimmed by 4 bases and J by 8 bases, leaving 14 bases between them. CDR3 region: CASSSTRTGEKLFF. The CDR3 DNA sequence: TGTGCCAGCAGCTCAACAAGGACGGGGGAAAAACTGTTTTTT.

CDR3 loop: CASSPRTGRTDTQYF. The DNA for the CDR3 is TGTGCCAGCAGTCCTCGGACAGGGAGAACAGATACGCAGTATTTT. V gene TRBV6-5 combines with J gene TRBJ2-3, with 8 bases that match TRBD1. The CDR3 sequence is 15 residues long. CDR1 is MNHEY and CDR2 is SVGAGI in the germline V gene. Trimming at V came to 5 bases and at J to 3 bases, leaving 7 bases not matched to a gene.

This clone was seen many times. The rearrangement joins TRBV7-9 to TRBJ2-2, with TRBD1 matching 11 bases. The germline V gene has CDR1 SEHNR and CDR2 FQNEAQ (reference sequence). The CDR3 runs 16 residues. J gave up 3 bases and V 1 base, and 1 base lay outside the gene matches. The DNA of the CDR3 is TGTGCCAGCAGCTTAGGGACAGGGGGCCACACCGGGGAGCTGTTTTTT. Amino acids: CASSLGTGGHTGELFF.

This chain connects TRBV6-5 to TRBJ2-2, with D hard to call. The germline V gene has CDR1 MNHEY and CDR2 SVGAGI. There are 15 residues in the CDR3. The V gene lost 7 bases and the J gene lost 6 bases, with 18 bases spanning the gap. CDR3 bases: TGTGCCAGCATCCTCACCCTGGCTGTGGCCGGGGAGCTGTTTTTT. Encoded protein: CASILTLAVAGELFF.

This clone came up once. The rearrangement links TRBV11-2 to TRBJ1-4; D remains ambiguous. The CDR3 contains 17 residues. Germline CDR1 reads SGHAT; CDR2 reads FQNNGV. Trimming removed 5 bases from V and 0 bases from J, with 16 bases in between. The CDR3 DNA follows: TGTGCCAGCAGCCCGAATTGGCAGGAGGCAACTAATGAAAAACTGTTTTTT. This encodes CASSPNWQEATNEKLFF.

The chain couples TRBV30 to TRBJ1-3; 9 bases are a match to TRBD1. V trimming: 4 bases; J trimming: 8 bases; junction bases outside the gene matches: 6. The V gene's germline CDR1 is GTSNPN and CDR2 SVGIG (reference sequence). The CDR3 has 13 amino acids. Here the CDR3 DNA reads TGTGCCTGGAACGGACAGGGGAGGGACACCATATATTTT. This codes for CAWNGQGRDTIYF.

The chain links TRBV27 to TRBJ1-1; no clear D. Per the germline V gene, CDR1 is MNHEY and CDR2 is SMNVEV (reference sequence). The CDR3 extends over 13 amino acids. The germline V and J ends were trimmed by 3 bases and 5 bases, with 10 bases remaining between them. Here the CDR3 reads CASSFRRVTEAFF. Written as DNA, the CDR3 is TGTGCCAGCAGTTTTCGTCGGGTGACTGAAGCTTTCTTT.

The chain recombines TRBV14 with TRBJ1-1, with D hard to call. CDR3 size: 13 residues. V dropped 4 bases and J dropped 1 base, with 7 bases sitting between them. CDR1 is SGHDN, CDR2 FVKESK, per germline. The CDR3 coding sequence is TGTGCCAGCAGCCTTGAGAGGAACACTGAAGCTTTCTTT. Its protein product is CASSLERNTEAFF.

J is TRBJ2-3 and V is TRBV3-1 (or the pseudogene TRBV3-2); D is possibly TRBD1 (5 bases). Trimming cost V 7 bases and J 14 bases, with 19 bases left between them. Germline lookup yields CDR1 LGHDT and CDR2 YNNKEL (reference sequence). The CDR3 length is 12 residues. The CDR3 is CASTPWGSPLYF. The DNA for the CDR3 is TGTGCCAGCACCCCTTGGGGCTCTCCCCTGTATTTT.

The chain recombines TRBV7-6 with TRBJ1-2; D unclear. Trimming stripped 1 base from V and 4 bases from J, with 7 bases between. The CDR3 has 13 residues. Germline V gives CDR1 SGHVS, CDR2 FNYEAQ. The CDR3 DNA reads TGTGCCAGCAGCTTAGGGGCCACCTATGGCTACACCTTC. Translated, it gives CASSLGATYGYTF. The full variable domain, completed using reference TRBV7-6 and TRBJ1-2, is GAGVSQSPRYKVTKRGQDVALRCDPISGHVSLYWYRQALGQGPEFLTYFNYEAQQDKSGLPNDRFSAERPEGSISTLTIQRTEQRDSAMYRCASSLGATYGYTFGSGTRLTVV.

V is TRBV30 and J is TRBJ2-3; the match to TRBD2 covers 7 bases. The V gene's germline CDR1 is GTSNPN and CDR2 SVGIG (reference sequence). This CDR3 spans 14 amino acids. V shed 4 bases, J shed 4 bases, and the junction held 8 bases outside the gene matches. CDR3 sequence (DNA): TGTGCCTGGACCCAGCGGGGCGGCGCAGATACGCAGTATTTT. Translated, it gives CAWTQRGGADTQYF. Full variable domain (remainder filled in from reference TRBV30 and TRBJ2-3): SQTIHQWPATLVQPVGSPLSLECTVEGTSNPNLYWYRQAAGRGLQLLFYSVGIGQISSEVPQNLSASRPQDRQFILSSKKLLLSDSGFYLCAWTQRGGADTQYFGPGTRLTVL.

The gene calls are TRBV5-6 and TRBJ2-6, with D possibly being TRBD2 (5 bases). The CDR3 loop spans 15 amino acids. Germline-derived CDR1 and CDR2 are SGHDT and YYEEEE. The germline V and J ends were trimmed by 1 base and 3 bases, with 8 bases remaining between them. CDR3: CASSLRGIGANVLTF. In DNA, the CDR3 is TGTGCCAGCAGCTTGCGGGGAATTGGGGCCAACGTCCTGACTTTC. The whole variable domain, filled in from reference TRBV5-6 and TRBJ2-6, reads DAGVTQSPTHLIKTRGQQVTLRCSPKSGHDTVSWYQQALGQGPQFIFQYYEEEERQRGNFPDRFSGHQFPNYSSELNVNALLLGDSALYLCASSLRGIGANVLTFGAGSRLTVL.

This clone was detected once. The chain carries TRBV5-5 and TRBJ2-5; 14 bases agree with TRBD2. Looked up from germline, CDR1 is SGHKS and CDR2 is YYEKEE (reference sequence). The CDR3 spans 17 residues. Trimming at V came to 4 bases and at J to 3 bases, leaving 8 bases not matched to a gene. The CDR3 sequence: CASSLRTSGGKKETQYF. The CDR3 DNA reads as TGTGCCAGCAGCCTCCGGACTAGCGGGGGGAAAAAAGAGACCCAGTACTTC.

The chain combines TRBV3-1 (or the pseudogene TRBV3-2) with TRBJ1-3, with D perhaps matching TRBD1 (6 bases). Trimming took off 7 bases at V and 7 bases at J, with 14 bases between the two ends. The germline V gene encodes CDR1 LGHDT and CDR2 YNNKEL (reference sequence). This CDR3 region has 13 residues. The DNA for the CDR3 is TGTGCCAGCAATCTACAGGGAGCGAACACCATATATTTT. Its protein product is CASNLQGANTIYF.

The chain's CDR3 is CASSPPGGVPGYTF. CDR3 DNA: TGTGCCAGCTCACCACCCGGGGGAGTGCCTGGCTACACCTTC. V and J are TRBV18 and TRBJ1-2; a weak D match, TRBD1 (5 bases). Germline CDR1 and CDR2: KGHSH and LQKENI. The V and J ends lost 0 bases and 7 bases respectively, with 12 bases between them. The CDR3 consists of 14 residues. Full variable domain (remainder filled in from reference TRBV18 and TRBJ1-2): NAGVMQNPRHLVRRRGQEARLRCSPMKGHSHVYWYRQLPEEGLKFMVYLQKENIIDESGMPKERFSAEFPKEGPSILRIQQVVRGDSAAYFCASSPPGGVPGYTFGSGTRLTVV.

This chain links TRBV25-1 with TRBJ1-4, with TRBD1 as a possible D gene (5 bases). V was cut by 1 base and J by 5 bases, with 8 bases left in between. The CDR3 is 14 amino acids. Germline V CDR1 and CDR2: MGHDK, SYGVNS. As DNA, the CDR3 is TGTGCCAGCAGTGAATCTCAGGGCAATGAAAAACTGTTTTTT. Its protein product is CASSESQGNEKLFF.

The gene calls are TRBV6-6 and TRBJ1-2; 7 bases align to TRBD1. The V gene's germline CDR1 is MNHNY and CDR2 SVGAGI (reference sequence). The CDR3 covers 16 residues. Trimming at V came to 6 bases and at J to 7 bases, leaving 17 bases not matched to a gene. CDR3 residues: CASRGSDRARSTGYTF. CDR3 nucleotides: TGTGCCAGCAGAGGTTCTGACAGGGCGCGGTCGACTGGCTACACCTTC.

V is TRBV19 and J is TRBJ1-3; D unresolved. V lost 1 base, J lost 2 bases, and 9 bases lay in between. The CDR3 is made up of 15 amino acids. From germline, CDR1 is LNHDA and CDR2 SQIVND (reference sequence). The CDR3 DNA is TGTGCCAGTAGTATAGGGGCGCTAACTGGAAACACCATATATTTT. Protein product: CASSIGALTGNTIYF. Using reference TRBV19 and TRBJ1-3 for the parts outside the CDR3, the full variable domain is DGGITQSPKYLFRKEGQNVTLSCEQNLNHDAMYWYRQDPGQGLRLIYYSQIVNDFQKGDIAEGYSVSREKKESFPLTVTSAQKNPTAFYLCASSIGALTGNTIYFGEGSWLTVV.

The J gene is TRBJ2-4, the V gene TRBV19, with 7 bases identical to TRBD1. Germline V lookup: CDR1 LNHDA, CDR2 SQIVND (reference sequence). The CDR3 spans 14 residues. The J segment lost 6 bases and the V segment lost 6 bases, leaving 8 bases of the junction unmatched. The CDR3 loop is CASSSQGRGNIQYF. The CDR3 DNA reads as TGTGCCAGTAGCTCACAGGGGAGAGGAAACATTCAGTACTTC. Full variable domain (missing parts from reference TRBV19 and TRBJ2-4): DGGITQSPKYLFRKEGQNVTLSCEQNLNHDAMYWYRQDPGQGLRLIYYSQIVNDFQKGDIAEGYSVSREKKESFPLTVTSAQKNPTAFYLCASSSQGRGNIQYFGAGTRLSVL.

The chain is built from TRBV7-8 and TRBJ1-2; the D gene is possibly TRBD1 (5 bases). V lost 1 base, J lost 4 bases, and 16 bases lay in between. Germline lookup yields CDR1 SGHVS and CDR2 FQNEAQ. This CDR3 spans 16 amino acids. The CDR3 loop reads CASSLVGAGPIYGYTF. In nucleotides, the CDR3 is TGTGCCAGCAGCTTAGTAGGTGCAGGGCCTATCTATGGCTACACCTTC.

CDR3 nucleotides: TGTGCCAGCAGTTCCGACAGGACAGGGCTAAGTGGCTACACCTTC. This codes for CASSSDRTGLSGYTF. This rearrangement joins TRBV6-5 to TRBJ1-2, with TRBD1 matching 8 bases. After removal of 4 bases from V and 7 bases from J, the junction contained 11 bases not matched to a gene. CDR1 and CDR2 from the germline V gene are MNHEY and SVGAGI. This CDR3 is built from 15 residues.

J is TRBJ2-1 and V is TRBV3-1 (or the pseudogene TRBV3-2); D may be TRBD2 (7 bases). The CDR3 extends over 14 amino acids. Between the trimmed V and J ends, which lost 1 base and 11 bases, there was a span of 15 bases. The germline V gene encodes CDR1 LGHDT and CDR2 YNNKEL (reference sequence). Written as DNA, the CDR3 is TGTGCCAGCAGCCAAGCTTACAGCGGGACAAAGCAGTTCTTC. It encodes CASSQAYSGTKQFF.

The V and J genes are TRBV3-1 (or the pseudogene TRBV3-2) and TRBJ2-7; 7 bases are shared with TRBD1. V was pared by 3 bases and J by 1 base, with 0 bases of the junction left unmatched. The CDR3 totals 13 residues. Germline CDR1 LGHDT, CDR2 YNNKEL (reference sequence). Here the CDR3 DNA reads TGTGCCAGCAGCCAGACAGGGTCCTACGAGCAGTACTTC. Its protein product is CASSQTGSYEQYF.

This clone was counted only a few times. The rearrangement joins TRBV18 to TRBJ1-5; tentatively, D is TRBD1 (5 bases). CDR1 and CDR2 from the germline V gene are KGHSH and LQKENI. The CDR3 has 13 amino acids. Trimming stripped 5 bases from V and 7 bases from J, with 12 bases between. CDR3 protein: CASSVQGKQPQHF. In nucleotides, the CDR3 is TGTGCCAGCTCAGTGCAGGGTAAGCAGCCCCAGCATTTT. Full variable domain (remainder filled in from reference TRBV18 and TRBJ1-5): NAGVMQNPRHLVRRRGQEARLRCSPMKGHSHVYWYRQLPEEGLKFMVYLQKENIIDESGMPKERFSAEFPKEGPSILRIQQVVRGDSAAYFCASSVQGKQPQHFGDGTRLSIL.

This chain connects TRBV18 to TRBJ2-1; D might be TRBD2 (6 bases). The V gene's germline CDR1 is KGHSH and CDR2 LQKENI. The CDR3 consists of 15 residues. Trimming took off 1 base at V and 3 bases at J, with 10 bases between the two ends. This chain's CDR3 is CASSPRGTRYNEQFF. The CDR3 region has the DNA TGTGCCAGCTCACCACGGGGGACTCGCTACAATGAGCAGTTCTTC.

J is TRBJ1-2 and V is TRBV3-1 (or the pseudogene TRBV3-2); 7 bases map to TRBD1. CDR1 is LGHDT, CDR2 YNNKEL, per germline (reference sequence). J gave up 4 bases and V 6 bases, and 8 bases lay outside the gene matches. The CDR3 is 14 amino acids. This chain's CDR3 is CASSSDRALYGYTF. CDR3 nucleotides: TGTGCCAGCAGTTCCGACAGGGCCCTCTATGGCTACACCTTC.

Only one count was recorded for this clone. The V call is TRBV13, the J call TRBJ1-1, with 12 bases fitting TRBD1. V was pared by 6 bases and J by 4 bases, with 9 bases of the junction left unmatched. CDR1 PRHDT and CDR2 FYEKMQ come from the germline V gene (reference sequence). The CDR3 sequence is 16 residues long. CDR3 sequence reads: CASRVRGQGAGTEAFF. The CDR3 nucleotides read TGTGCCAGCAGGGTCCGGGGACAGGGGGCAGGCACTGAAGCTTTCTTT.